This is a list of T cell receptor beta chains from one sample in a study of CD8 T cells in ankylosing spondylitis. TCRdb processed the 5' RACE reads anew with MiXCR; each CDR3 protein has one entry. The sample contains about 140,000 distinct CDR3 sequences, roughly 34% of which appear only once. The sample consisted of synovial fluid, either unsorted or a sorted T cell fraction (not recorded which). These receptors were taken from a male donor with ankylosing spondylitis. The conserved cysteine and the conserved F or W are not part of the CDR3 here. Only some rows state a clone size, as once, few, many or a class for expanded clones.

cdr3_aa j_call v_call clone_size
ASSFRGLGYNEQF TRBJ2-1 TRBV12-3/TRBV12-4 few
ASSVGTEAF TRBJ1-1 TRBV2 many
ASSPSEGVETQY TRBJ2-5 TRBV5-1 few
ATWRGNTGELF TRBJ2-2 TRBV6-6 -
ASSQDGGAGGPRETQY TRBJ2-5 TRBV3-1 -
SAPGTGVSEQY TRBJ2-7 TRBV20-1 -
AISEQREVYNEQF TRBJ2-1 TRBV10-3 many
ASSLAQGTLNEQF TRBJ2-1 TRBV12-3/TRBV12-4 -
ASSLVASPRETQY TRBJ2-5 TRBV7-7 -
ASSLMGYGYT TRBJ1-2 TRBV7-9 few
ATSDRSWREQF TRBJ2-1 TRBV6-1 many
ASSLGNTAYNEQF TRBJ2-1 TRBV12-3/TRBV12-4 many
ASSLNGNSNQPQH TRBJ1-5 TRBV12-3/TRBV12-4 -
ASSRGFPDPQPQH TRBJ1-5 TRBV28 -
ASSFRSSSYNEQF TRBJ2-1 TRBV12-3/TRBV12-4 -
SAREPNMAPQH TRBJ1-5 TRBV20-1 few
ASSPAPGSGEETQY TRBJ2-5 TRBV25-1 -
ASSLDRNNEQF TRBJ2-1 TRBV2 -
ASSLRAVAEQTDTQY TRBJ2-3 TRBV14 -
ASSSNGRLGDGYT TRBJ1-2 TRBV12-3/TRBV12-4 -
SARGLGLALNEQF TRBJ2-1 TRBV20-1 -
ASSRLGQGASYEQY TRBJ2-7 TRBV3-1 many
SAQTLLAGELF TRBJ2-2 TRBV20-1 -
AISWSANTEAF TRBJ1-1 TRBV10-3 few
ASSYADVGGGYT TRBJ1-2 TRBV6-5 -
ASSYLGTTPGKLF TRBJ1-4 TRBV6-5 -
ASSFTDGTGELF TRBJ2-2 TRBV7-2 -
ASSLSGFSSEQY TRBJ2-7 TRBV12-3/TRBV12-4 few
ASSASGRTLTVGQY TRBJ2-3 TRBV6-1 many
ASSQALTGSLNTEAF TRBJ1-1 TRBV4-2 -
ASREILEAF TRBJ1-1 TRBV6-1 -
ASSQGHLQGSSYGYT TRBJ1-2 TRBV4-3 -
ASSSGWRPYEQY TRBJ2-7 TRBV28 -
SAPRGASNTGELF TRBJ2-2 TRBV20-1 many
SATVLAGARVVDTEAF TRBJ1-1 TRBV20-1 many
ASSWNRDRDTQY TRBJ2-3 TRBV5-1 few
ASSERQGLGGYT TRBJ1-2 TRBV25-1 -
ASSQDPQGHYGYT TRBJ1-2 TRBV4-1 many
ASRPGQGAGAYGYT TRBJ1-2 TRBV12-3/TRBV12-4 -
SARIDSYEQY TRBJ2-7 TRBV20-1 -
ASSPTPNEQF TRBJ2-1 TRBV5-1 -
SVGTGQGWAEAF TRBJ1-1 TRBV29-1 -
SVKRAGETQY TRBJ2-5 TRBV20-1 -
ASSATSGRAASGDTQY TRBJ2-3 TRBV28 -